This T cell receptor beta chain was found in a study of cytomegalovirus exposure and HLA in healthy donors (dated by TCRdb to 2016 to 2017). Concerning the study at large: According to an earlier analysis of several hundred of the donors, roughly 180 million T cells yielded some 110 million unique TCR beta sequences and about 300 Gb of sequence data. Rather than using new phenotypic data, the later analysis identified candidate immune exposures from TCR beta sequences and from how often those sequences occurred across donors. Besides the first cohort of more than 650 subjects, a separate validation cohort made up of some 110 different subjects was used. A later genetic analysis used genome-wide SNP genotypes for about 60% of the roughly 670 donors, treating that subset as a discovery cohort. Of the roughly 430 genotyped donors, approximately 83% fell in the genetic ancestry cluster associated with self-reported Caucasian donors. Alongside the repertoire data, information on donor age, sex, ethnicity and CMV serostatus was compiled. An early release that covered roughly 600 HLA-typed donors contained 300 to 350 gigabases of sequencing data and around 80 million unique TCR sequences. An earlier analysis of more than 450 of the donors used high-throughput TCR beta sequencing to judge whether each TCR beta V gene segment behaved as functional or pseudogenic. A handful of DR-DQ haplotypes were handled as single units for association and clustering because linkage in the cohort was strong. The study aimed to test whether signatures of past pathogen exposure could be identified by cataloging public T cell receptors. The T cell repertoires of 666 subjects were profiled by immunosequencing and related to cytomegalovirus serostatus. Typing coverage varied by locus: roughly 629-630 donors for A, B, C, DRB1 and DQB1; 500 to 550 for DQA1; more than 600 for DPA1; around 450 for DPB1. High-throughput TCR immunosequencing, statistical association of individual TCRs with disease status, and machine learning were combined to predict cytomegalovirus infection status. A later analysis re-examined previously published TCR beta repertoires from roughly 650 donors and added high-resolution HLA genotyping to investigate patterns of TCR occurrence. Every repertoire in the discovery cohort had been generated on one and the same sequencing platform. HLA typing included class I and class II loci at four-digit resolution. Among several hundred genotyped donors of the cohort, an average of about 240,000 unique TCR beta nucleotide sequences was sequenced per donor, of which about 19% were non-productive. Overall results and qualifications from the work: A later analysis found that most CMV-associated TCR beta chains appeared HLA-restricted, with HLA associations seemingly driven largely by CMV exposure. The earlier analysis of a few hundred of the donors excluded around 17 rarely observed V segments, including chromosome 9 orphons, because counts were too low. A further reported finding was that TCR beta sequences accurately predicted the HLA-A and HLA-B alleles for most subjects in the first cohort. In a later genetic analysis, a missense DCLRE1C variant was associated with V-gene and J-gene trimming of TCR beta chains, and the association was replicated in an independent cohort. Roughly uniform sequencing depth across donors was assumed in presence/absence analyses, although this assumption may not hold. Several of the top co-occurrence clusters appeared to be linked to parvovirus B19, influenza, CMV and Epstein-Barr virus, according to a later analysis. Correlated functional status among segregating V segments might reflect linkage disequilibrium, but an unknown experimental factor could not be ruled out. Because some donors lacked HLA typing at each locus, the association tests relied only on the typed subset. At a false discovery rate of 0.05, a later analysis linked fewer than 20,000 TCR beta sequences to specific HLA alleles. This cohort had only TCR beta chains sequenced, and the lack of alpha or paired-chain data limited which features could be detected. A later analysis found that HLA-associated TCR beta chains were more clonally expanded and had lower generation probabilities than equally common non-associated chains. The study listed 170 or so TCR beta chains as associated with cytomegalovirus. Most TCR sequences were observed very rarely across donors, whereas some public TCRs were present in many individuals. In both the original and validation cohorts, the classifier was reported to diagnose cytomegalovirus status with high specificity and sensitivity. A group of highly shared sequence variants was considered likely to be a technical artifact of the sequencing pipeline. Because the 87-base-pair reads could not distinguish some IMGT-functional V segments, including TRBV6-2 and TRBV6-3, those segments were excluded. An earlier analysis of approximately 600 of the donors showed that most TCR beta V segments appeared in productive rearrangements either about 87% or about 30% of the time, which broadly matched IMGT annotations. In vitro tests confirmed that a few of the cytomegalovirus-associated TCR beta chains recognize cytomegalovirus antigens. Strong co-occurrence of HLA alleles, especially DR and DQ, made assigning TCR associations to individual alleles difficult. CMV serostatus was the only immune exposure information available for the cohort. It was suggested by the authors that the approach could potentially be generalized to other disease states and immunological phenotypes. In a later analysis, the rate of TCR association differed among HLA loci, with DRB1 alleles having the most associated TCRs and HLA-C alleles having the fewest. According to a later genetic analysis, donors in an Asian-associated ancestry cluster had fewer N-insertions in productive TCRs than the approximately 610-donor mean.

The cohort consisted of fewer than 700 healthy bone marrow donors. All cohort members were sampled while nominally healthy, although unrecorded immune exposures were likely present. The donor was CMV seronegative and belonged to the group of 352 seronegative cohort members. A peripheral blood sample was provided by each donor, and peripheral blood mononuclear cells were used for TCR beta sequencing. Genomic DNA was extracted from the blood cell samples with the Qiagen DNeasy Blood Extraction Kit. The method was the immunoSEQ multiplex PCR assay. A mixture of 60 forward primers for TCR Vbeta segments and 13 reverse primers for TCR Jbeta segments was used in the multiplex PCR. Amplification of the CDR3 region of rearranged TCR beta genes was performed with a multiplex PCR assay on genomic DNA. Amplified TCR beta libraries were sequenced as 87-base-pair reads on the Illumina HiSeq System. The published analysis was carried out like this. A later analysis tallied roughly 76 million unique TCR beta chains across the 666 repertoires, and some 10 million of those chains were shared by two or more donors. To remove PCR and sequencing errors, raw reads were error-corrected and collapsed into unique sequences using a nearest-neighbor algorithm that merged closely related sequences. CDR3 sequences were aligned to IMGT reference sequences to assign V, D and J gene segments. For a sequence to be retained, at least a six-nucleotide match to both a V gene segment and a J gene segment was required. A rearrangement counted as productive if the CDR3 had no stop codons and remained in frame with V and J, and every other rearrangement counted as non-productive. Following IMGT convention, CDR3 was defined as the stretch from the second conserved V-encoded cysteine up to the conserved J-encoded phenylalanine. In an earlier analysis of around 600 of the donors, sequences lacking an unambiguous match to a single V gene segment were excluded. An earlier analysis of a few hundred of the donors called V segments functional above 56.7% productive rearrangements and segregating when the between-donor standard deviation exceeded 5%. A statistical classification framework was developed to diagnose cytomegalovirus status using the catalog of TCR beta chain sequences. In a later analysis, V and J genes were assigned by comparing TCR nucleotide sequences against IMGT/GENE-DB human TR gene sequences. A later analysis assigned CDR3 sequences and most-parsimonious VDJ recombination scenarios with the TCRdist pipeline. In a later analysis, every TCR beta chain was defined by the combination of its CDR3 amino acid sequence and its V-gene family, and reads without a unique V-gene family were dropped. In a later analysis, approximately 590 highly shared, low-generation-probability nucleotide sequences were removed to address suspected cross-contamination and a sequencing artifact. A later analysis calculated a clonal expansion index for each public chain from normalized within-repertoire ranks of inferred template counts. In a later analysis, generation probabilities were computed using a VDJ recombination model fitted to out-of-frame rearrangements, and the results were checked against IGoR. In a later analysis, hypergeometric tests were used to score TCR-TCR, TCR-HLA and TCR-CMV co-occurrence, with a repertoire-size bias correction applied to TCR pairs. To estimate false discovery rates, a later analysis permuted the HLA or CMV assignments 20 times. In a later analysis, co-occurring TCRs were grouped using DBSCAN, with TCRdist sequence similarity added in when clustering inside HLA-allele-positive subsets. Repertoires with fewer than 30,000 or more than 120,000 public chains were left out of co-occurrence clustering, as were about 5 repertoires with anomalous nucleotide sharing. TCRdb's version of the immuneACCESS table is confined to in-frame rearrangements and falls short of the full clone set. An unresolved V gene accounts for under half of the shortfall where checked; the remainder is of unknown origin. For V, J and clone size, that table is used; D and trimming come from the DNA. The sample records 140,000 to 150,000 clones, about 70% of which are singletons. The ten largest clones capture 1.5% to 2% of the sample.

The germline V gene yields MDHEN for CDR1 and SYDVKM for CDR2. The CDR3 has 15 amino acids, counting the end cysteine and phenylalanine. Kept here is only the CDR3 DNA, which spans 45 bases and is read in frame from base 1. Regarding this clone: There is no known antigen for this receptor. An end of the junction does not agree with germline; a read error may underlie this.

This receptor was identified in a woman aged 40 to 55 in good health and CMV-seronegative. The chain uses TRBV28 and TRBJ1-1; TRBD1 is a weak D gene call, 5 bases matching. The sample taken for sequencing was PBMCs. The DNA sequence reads TGTGCCAGCAGTCCCGCAAGTTCCGGGGGGACCCGAGGATCCTTT. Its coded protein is CASSPASSGGTRGSF.